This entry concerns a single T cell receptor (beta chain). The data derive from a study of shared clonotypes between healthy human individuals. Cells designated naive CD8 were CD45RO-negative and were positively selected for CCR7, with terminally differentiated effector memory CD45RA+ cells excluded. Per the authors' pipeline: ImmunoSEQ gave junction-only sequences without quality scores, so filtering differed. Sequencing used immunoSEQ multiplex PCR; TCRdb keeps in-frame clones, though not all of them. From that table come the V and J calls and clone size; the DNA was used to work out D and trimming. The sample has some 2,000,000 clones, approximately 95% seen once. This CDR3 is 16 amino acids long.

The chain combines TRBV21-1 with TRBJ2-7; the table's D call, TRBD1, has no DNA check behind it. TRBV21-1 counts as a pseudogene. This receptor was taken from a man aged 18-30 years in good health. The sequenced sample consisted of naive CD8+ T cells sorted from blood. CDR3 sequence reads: CASSKDHRDKCYEQYF. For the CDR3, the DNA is TGTGCCAGCAGCAAAGATCATCGGGACAAATGCTACGAGCAGTACTTC.